The rows below give T cell receptor beta chains drawn from one sample of a study of blood T cell repertoires in COVID-19. Only in-frame clones appear in the TCRdb table, and some are missing; sequencing was by immunoSEQ multiplex PCR. The sample records about 250,000 clones, 82% being singletons. Material for sequencing was PBMCs or T cells enriched from blood (not recorded which). Every receptor here comes from a middle-aged man who had been exposed to COVID-19. Both conserved end residues are trimmed from each CDR3. The D gene is left open where the match is weak.

D: NA
length: 14
V: TRBV7-9
CDR3: ASSLATSGYNQPQH

D: NA
length: 13
V: TRBV15
CDR3: ASSRTFGGDGTQY

D: NA
length: 11
V: TRBV10-3
CDR3: AISEPQTYEQY

D: TRBD1
length: 15
V: TRBV29-1
CDR3: SVGEWWDRDSTDTQY

D: NA
length: 12
V: TRBV7-3
CDR3: ASSLNLMNTEAF

D: TRBD2
length: 14
V: TRBV7-2
CDR3: ASSLVGSGSSSEQF

D: NA
length: 14
V: TRBV5-6
CDR3: ASSWRQPSSSYEQY

D: TRBD1
length: 12
V: TRBV14
CDR3: ASSQIQGQETQY

D: TRBD1
length: 13
V: TRBV29-1
CDR3: SVLEAGGIGETQY

D: TRBD2
length: 14
V: TRBV6-4
CDR3: ASSPSSGKGRDEQF

D: NA
length: 9
V: TRBV10-3
CDR3: AIGADYGYT

D: TRBD1
length: 11
V: TRBV12-3/TRBV12-4
CDR3: ASSTQGREKLF

D: NA
length: 9
V: TRBV12-3/TRBV12-4
CDR3: ASSPFPGYT

D: NA
length: 12
V: TRBV6-4
CDR3: ASRREGIAGELF

D: NA
length: 9
V: TRBV11-3
CDR3: ASSLSRETF

D: TRBD2
length: 13
V: TRBV3-1/TRBV3-2
CDR3: ASSQDPTSGYEQY

D: NA
length: 11
V: TRBV18
CDR3: ASSPLNYNEQF

D: NA
length: 13
V: TRBV5-4
CDR3: ASSLGGSGDSPLH

D: NA
length: 12
V: TRBV6-5
CDR3: ASSSAGYTDTQY

D: TRBD1
length: 13
V: TRBV5-1
CDR3: ASSSTGINTGELF

D: NA
length: 12
V: TRBV18
CDR3: ASSPLASAETQY

D: NA
length: 12
V: TRBV7-9
CDR3: ASSFRQRDGGYT

D: NA
length: 12
V: TRBV27
CDR3: ASSLSVGASEAF

D: TRBD2
length: 13
V: TRBV9
CDR3: ASSVGSGRAYEQY

D: NA
length: 13
V: TRBV4-1
CDR3: ASSQDQGVASGYT

D: NA
length: 15
V: TRBV11-2
CDR3: ASSLDKGATRNREQF

D: TRBD1
length: 11
V: TRBV10-1
CDR3: ASSPGTGPPPY

D: NA
length: 10
V: TRBV7-9
CDR3: ASSLQGYGYT

D: NA
length: 11
V: TRBV6-5
CDR3: ASSLKDSAQQY

D: TRBD1
length: 17
V: TRBV7-3
CDR3: ASSLLIRMSNRGWNEQF

D: TRBD2
length: 13
V: TRBV24-1
CDR3: ATSDPRTSGSEQF

D: TRBD1
length: 13
V: TRBV2
CDR3: ASRGQGLSQETQY

D: NA
length: 9
V: TRBV5-6
CDR3: ASSFGNEQF

D: TRBD2
length: 13
V: TRBV28
CDR3: ASSPGGANTGELF

D: NA
length: 14
V: TRBV9
CDR3: ASSRVGEAGAYEQY

D: NA
length: 10
V: TRBV19
CDR3: ASNMVGQPQH

D: TRBD1
length: 11
V: TRBV7-3
CDR3: ASSFTGADTQY

D: TRBD1
length: 12
V: TRBV7-9
CDR3: ASSLTGDTGELF

D: NA
length: 11
V: TRBV18
CDR3: ASSQGVFYEQY

D: NA
length: 13
V: TRBV6-5
CDR3: ASRDSFLSNYGYT

D: NA
length: 19
V: TRBV21-1
CDR3: ASSKAHLAGLQREPVDTQY

D: NA
length: 13
V: TRBV5-1
CDR3: ASSFPSQGVNEQF

D: NA
length: 12
V: TRBV21-1
CDR3: ASSRRGLTDTQY

D: TRBD2
length: 16
V: TRBV6-2/TRBV6-3
CDR3: ASSYSASGSVKRNEQF

D: NA
length: 13
V: TRBV7-9
CDR3: ASSLEAGPNNEQF